This TCR beta chain was documented in a study of T cells after yellow fever vaccination. Study findings and constraints: It was a weaker secondary response, yet one that peaked faster, at day 5 versus 15.

As to this clonotype: Its cognate antigen is unknown.

UMIs were added to TCR cDNA along with a universal primer site when it was made by 5'RACE template switching. TCRdb re-derived calls from the 5' RACE reads in MiXCR, one entry per CDR3 protein. The sample gives roughly 170,000 distinct CDR3 sequences, around 9.3% of which show up once; roughly 36% is in the top ten. Material: CD8+ T cells sorted from PBMCs, obtained 45 days after the yellow fever booster vaccination. The receptor's source is a man aged 18 to 29 who received the YFV17D yellow fever vaccine.

Written as DNA, the CDR3 is TGTGCCAGCAGTCTTGAGCGGGGGGTCCCCTATACGCAGTATTTT. This encodes CASSLERGVPYTQYF. V gene TRBV12-3 or TRBV12-4 combines with J gene TRBJ2-3; TRBD2 agrees at 9 bases. V shed 5 bases and J 7 bases; nucleotides not matched to a gene: 10. The CDR3 has 15 amino acids.